The T cell receptor (beta chain) under discussion was sequenced for a study of cytomegalovirus exposure and HLA in healthy donors. The study ran its PCR with 60 Vbeta and 13 Jbeta primers. Profiled with immunoSEQ multiplex PCR; TCRdb holds only in-frame clones, not every one. The table has under 130,000 clones, 76% seen once. Notes on the study in general: Most of the TCR beta V segments (in an earlier analysis) were productive either about 90% or about 30% of the time. For presence/absence analyses, sequencing depth was assumed to be roughly uniform across donors.

Germline V lookup: CDR1 LNHDA, CDR2 SQIVND (reference sequence). The CDR3 runs 15 residues. V was clipped by 6 bases and J by 7 bases, with 19 bases between them. Concerning this clone itself: Its target is unknown.

The receptor was derived from a woman under 30 in good health and CMV-seropositive. The sample was PBMCs. This rearrangement joins TRBV19 to TRBJ2-1; D may be TRBD2 (5 bases). CDR3 sequence (DNA): TGTGCCAGTAGCTCCGGGGTCGGCCTTTTGAATGAGCAGTTCTTC. Encoded protein: CASSSGVGLLNEQFF.